A single sample is the source of the 25 T cell receptor beta chains below, sequenced in a study of OX40 agonist ivuxolimab in advanced cancers. Profiled with immunoSEQ multiplex PCR; TCRdb holds only in-frame clones, not every one. The top ten hold about 0.2% of the sample, which has approximately 80,000 clones, roughly 89% seen once. The source was CD4+ or CD8+ T cells sorted from blood, collected in a trial of the OX40 agonist ivuxolimab. Receptors originate from an adult with an advanced solid tumor such as melanoma, head and neck, liver or kidney cancer.

J is TRBJ2-1 and V is TRBV15; perhaps D is TRBD1 or TRBD2 (5 bases each). The CDR3 loop spans 17 amino acids. CDR1 LNHNV and CDR2 YYDKDF come from the germline V gene (reference sequence). V was pared by 0 bases and J by 5 bases, with 17 bases between. Here the CDR3 DNA reads TGTGCCACCAGCAGAGAAGCTGCGAGGGGCCGCCACAATGAGCAGTTCTTC. This gives the protein CATSREAARGRHNEQFF.

The chain recombines TRBV5-4 with TRBJ2-3, with 9 positions matching TRBD1. Germline V gene data show CDR1 as SGHNT and CDR2 as YYREEE (reference sequence). The V and J ends lost 3 bases and 1 base, in that order; junction bases with no gene match: 3. The CDR3 covers 15 residues. The CDR3 spells CASSSRDRGTDTQYF. The CDR3 DNA sequence: TGTGCCAGCAGCTCCCGGGACAGGGGCACAGATACGCAGTATTTT.

The V and J genes are TRBV27 and TRBJ1-2; D unclear. CDR3 length: 14 residues. V lost 2 bases to trimming and J lost 4 bases, with 11 bases between them. Germline V lookup: CDR1 MNHEY, CDR2 SMNVEV (reference sequence). CDR3 loop: CASSLGGFPYGYTF. CDR3 bases: TGTGCCAGCAGTTTAGGAGGGTTCCCCTATGGCTACACCTTC.

The V call is TRBV9, the J call TRBJ2-1; 9 bases are a match to TRBD2. The CDR3 has 17 amino acids. The V segment lost 5 bases and the J segment 8 bases; nucleotides outside the gene matches: 17. The germline gives CDR1 SGDLS, CDR2 YYNGEE. CDR3 protein: CASSSRSGGGAIDEQFF. CDR3 nucleotide sequence: TGTGCCAGCAGTTCCCGATCCGGCGGGGGGGCCATAGATGAGCAGTTCTTC.

This clone has more than one count but fewer than ten. Other DNA sequences within the sample encode an identical CDR3. V usage is TRBV27 and J usage is TRBJ1-5; D perhaps matches TRBD1 (6 bases). CDR3 size: 14 residues. The ends were cut back, 6 bases at V and 2 bases at J, with 11 bases in the middle. The germline V gene has CDR1 MNHEY and CDR2 SMNVEV (reference sequence). The CDR3 region is CASSLGGGNQPQHF. CDR3 DNA: TGTGCCAGCAGCCTAGGGGGAGGCAATCAGCCCCAGCATTTT.

The rearrangement uses TRBV28 and TRBJ1-2; TRBD1 aligns across 8 bases. Losses at the gene ends were 6 bases for V and 0 bases for J; bases not matched to a gene: 15. Germline V gene sequence: CDR1 MDHEN, CDR2 SYDVKM. This CDR3 is 18 amino acids long. The CDR3: CASSVPGQVTNTNYGYTF. CDR3 coding DNA: TGTGCCAGCAGCGTACCGGGACAGGTTACAAATACTAACTATGGCTACACCTTC.

This sequence joins TRBV15 and TRBJ1-1; D uncertain. The CDR3 totals 14 residues. V lost 4 bases, J lost 5 bases, and 14 bases lay in between. Per the germline V gene, CDR1 is LNHNV and CDR2 is YYDKDF (reference sequence). The chain's CDR3 is CATSMLKRGTEAFF. The CDR3, as DNA: TGTGCCACCAGCATGCTCAAAAGAGGGACTGAAGCTTTCTTT.

J is TRBJ2-3 and V is TRBV6-6, with D hard to call. The V end lost 2 bases, the J end lost 1 base, and 7 bases lay between the germline ends. The CDR3 length is 14 residues. Germline CDR1 MNHNY, CDR2 SVGAGI (reference sequence). The DNA of the CDR3 is TGTGCCAGCAGTTACGGTGTTGGCACAGATACGCAGTATTTT. Translated: CASSYGVGTDTQYF.

V is TRBV2 and J is TRBJ2-1, with 7 bases that match TRBD1. This CDR3 is 14 amino acids long. CDR1 and CDR2 from the germline V gene are SNHLY and FYNNEI. V lost 7 bases and J lost 1; bases outside the gene matches: 4. CDR3 DNA sequence: TGTGCCAGCAAACCGGACAGGTCCTACAATGAGCAGTTCTTC. Amino acid sequence: CASKPDRSYNEQFF.

V gene TRBV5-1 combines with J gene TRBJ1-3; D is possibly TRBD1 (6 bases). Germline values: CDR1 SGHRS, CDR2 YFSETQ. V was cut by 4 bases and J by 0 bases, with 14 bases left in between. The CDR3 is 16 amino acids. In DNA form, the CDR3 reads TGCGCCAGCAGCCCGAGGACAGCCAACTCTGGAAACACCATATATTTT. Translating gives CASSPRTANSGNTIYF.

Concerning this clone itself: The junction does not match germline at one end; this may be a read error. V and J are TRBV10-3 and TRBJ1-1; unclear D gene. The germline gives CDR1 ENHRY, CDR2 SYGVKD. This CDR3 contains 15 residues. As DNA, the CDR3 is TGTGCCATCCGTGAAAAAAAGCTCGGTGGAACTGAAGCTTTCTTT. It yields the protein CAIREKKLGGTEAFF.

The V call is TRBV5-1, the J call TRBJ1-1, with a weak D call TRBD1 (5 bases). The V end was cut by 0 bases, the J end by 5 bases, with 11 bases between. Germline V gene lookup returns CDR1 SGHRS and CDR2 YFSETQ. The length of the CDR3 is 14 residues. CDR3: CASSLEGARTEAFF. The DNA for the CDR3 is TGCGCCAGCAGCTTGGAAGGGGCGCGGACTGAAGCTTTCTTT.

The V call is TRBV10-3, the J call TRBJ1-2; D is unclear. Germline V gene sequence: CDR1 ENHRY, CDR2 SYGVKD. Trimming took off 4 bases at V and 8 bases at J, with 20 bases between the two ends. The CDR3 loop spans 15 amino acids. The CDR3 loop is CAISAGVGVIWGYTF. Written as DNA, the CDR3 is TGTGCCATCAGTGCCGGTGTGGGAGTTATATGGGGCTACACCTTC.

The CDR3 loop reads CASSSLTPAGGTQYF. The CDR3 DNA reads as TGTGCCAGCAGCTCGCTCACCCCGGCGGGGGGTACGCAGTATTTT. The genes are TRBV9 and TRBJ2-3; 8 bases map to TRBD2. In germline, CDR1 is SGDLS, CDR2 YYNGEE. This CDR3 is built from 15 residues. V was pared by 4 bases and J by 8 bases, with 12 bases of the junction left unmatched. The complete variable domain, with remaining parts taken from reference TRBV9 and TRBJ2-3, reads DSGVTQTPKHLITATGQRVTLRCSPRSGDLSVYWYQQSLDQGLQFLIQYYNGEERAKGNILERFSAQQFPDLHSELNLSSLELGDSALYFCASSSLTPAGGTQYFGPGTRLTVL.

This clone has only one observation. This chain uses TRBV7-9 with TRBJ2-3, with D uncertain. CDR1 and CDR2 from the germline V gene are SEHNR and FQNEAQ (reference sequence). The CDR3 length is 14 residues. V dropped 2 bases and J dropped 0 bases, with 6 bases sitting between them. The CDR3 reads CASSLSDSTDTQYF. The CDR3 bases are TGTGCCAGCAGCTTATCCGACAGCACAGATACGCAGTATTTT.

This clone has just a few counts. The CDR3 DNA is TGTGCCAGCCTAATGGAGGGGTCGTACGAGCAGTACTTC. Its translation: CASLMEGSYEQYF. The gene calls are TRBV6-1 and TRBJ2-7; perhaps TRBD2 as D (6 bases). This CDR3 is 13 amino acids long. Germline loops: CDR1 MNHNS, CDR2 SASEGT. V was cut by 8 bases and J by 4 bases, with 15 bases left in between.

The rearrangement links TRBV29-1 to TRBJ2-2; D gene uncertain. This CDR3 spans 13 amino acids. Trimming removed 1 base from V and 3 bases from J, with 6 bases in between. Germline V gene data show CDR1 as SQVTM and CDR2 as ANQGSEA. The CDR3 spells CSVEGSYTGELFF. The CDR3 DNA sequence: TGCAGCGTTGAAGGGAGTTACACCGGGGAGCTGTTTTTT.

The gene calls are TRBV5-1 and TRBJ1-4; 7 nucleotides match TRBD1. This CDR3 is built from 16 residues. Trimming removed 7 bases from V and 4 bases from J; junction bases left unmatched: 13. From germline, CDR1 is SGHRS and CDR2 YFSETQ. The CDR3 DNA sequence: TGCGCCAGCCGTAGACAGGGCGGAGCGGATAATGAAAAACTGTTTTTT. Translation gives CASRRQGGADNEKLFF. Full variable domain (rest looked up from reference TRBV5-1 and TRBJ1-4): KAGVTQTPRYLIKTRGQQVTLSCSPISGHRSVSWYQQTPGQGLQFLFEYFSETQRNKGNFPGRFSGRQFSNSRSEMNVSTLELGDSALYLCASRRQGGADNEKLFFGSGTQLSVL.

V gene TRBV19 combines with J gene TRBJ1-2; D gene ambiguous. V lost 2 bases to trimming and J lost 4 bases, with 17 bases between them. This CDR3 contains 16 residues. Germline lookup yields CDR1 LNHDA and CDR2 SQIVND (reference sequence). This CDR3 is CASSIRPNQVAYGYTF. CDR3 coding DNA: TGTGCCAGTAGTATAAGACCCAACCAAGTTGCCTATGGCTACACCTTC.

The rearrangement uses TRBV18 and TRBJ1-5; D is undetermined. V lost 2 bases to trimming and J lost 5 bases, with 7 bases between them. The V gene's germline CDR1 is KGHSH and CDR2 LQKENI. CDR3 size: 13 residues. CDR3 nucleotides: TGTGCCAGCTCACCATCGAGGGATCAGCCCCAGCATTTT. Amino acids: CASSPSRDQPQHF.

V usage is TRBV9 and J usage is TRBJ2-1, with 11 nucleotides matching TRBD2. This CDR3 contains 16 residues. Germline V gene sequence: CDR1 SGDLS, CDR2 YYNGEE. J was trimmed by 9 bases and V by 3 bases; bases with no gene match: 11. The CDR3 bases are TGTGCCAGCAGCGCCCGACTAGCGGGGTCCGTGAGTGAGCAGTTCTTC. This encodes CASSARLAGSVSEQFF.

The genes are TRBV28 and TRBJ1-1; maybe TRBD1 (6 bases). Trimming removed 8 bases from V and 9 bases from J, with 22 bases in between. The CDR3 contains 14 residues. Per germline, CDR1 MDHEN and CDR2 SYDVKM. The CDR3, as DNA: TGTGCCAGCCGTCCACAGGGTTCGAGCAGAAAAGCTTTCTTT. Protein sequence: CASRPQGSSRKAFF.

The chain recombines TRBV5-4 with TRBJ1-2; perhaps TRBD1 as D (6 bases). V dropped 2 bases and J dropped 6 bases, with 8 bases sitting between them. The germline gives CDR1 SGHNT, CDR2 YYREEE (reference sequence). This CDR3 spans 12 amino acids. The CDR3, as DNA: TGTGCCAGCAGCTTAAACAGGGATGGCTACACCTTC. Translated: CASSLNRDGYTF.

V and J are TRBV25-1 and TRBJ2-1, with 9 nucleotides matching TRBD1. The CDR3 has 14 amino acids. V gave up 6 bases and J gave up 12 bases; unmatched junction bases: 12. Germline V gene sequence: CDR1 MGHDK, CDR2 SYGVNS. Here the CDR3 reads CASRRTGEWWGQFF. The CDR3 region has the DNA TGTGCCAGCAGGCGGACAGGGGAGTGGTGGGGGCAGTTCTTC. Full variable domain (missing parts from reference TRBV25-1 and TRBJ2-1): EADIYQTPRYLVIGTGKKITLECSQTMGHDKMYWYQQDPGMELHLIHYSYGVNSTEKGDLSSESTVSRIRTEHFPLTLESARPSHTSQYLCASRRTGEWWGQFFGPGTRLTVL.

The V gene is TRBV5-1, the J gene TRBJ1-1; possibly TRBD1 for D (6 bases). This CDR3 region has 13 residues. Trimming shortened V by 4 bases and J by 4 bases, and 11 bases separated the two germline ends. Germline V gene sequence: CDR1 SGHRS, CDR2 YFSETQ. CDR3 bases: TGCGCCAGCAGCCTACAAGGGGGCACTGAAGCTTTCTTT. Its protein product is CASSLQGGTEAFF. The complete variable domain, with remaining parts taken from reference TRBV5-1 and TRBJ1-1, reads KAGVTQTPRYLIKTRGQQVTLSCSPISGHRSVSWYQQTPGQGLQFLFEYFSETQRNKGNFPGRFSGRQFSNSRSEMNVSTLELGDSALYLCASSLQGGTEAFFGQGTRLTVV.